This T cell receptor beta chain derives from a study of shared clonotypes between healthy human individuals. Study information: Each donor contributed plates that comprised three CD4 naive, three CD4 memory, two CD8 naive and one CD8 memory.

Study findings and constraints: Estimated richness values were generally larger in naive subsets than in memory subsets. Owing to a small donor count, the genetic and exposure-history diversity represented was limited. Only blood was sampled, and tissue TCR repertoires likely differ from blood ones.

The CDR3 spans 14 residues. Germline CDR1 SGHRS, CDR2 YFSETQ. V was pared by 4 bases and J by 1 base, with 9 bases between. Produced via immunoSEQ multiplex PCR; TCRdb's table is partial and in-frame only. The profile shows 2 million to 2.5 million clones, approximately 93% of them singletons. Turning to this clone: Its antigen remains unidentified. Distinct nucleotide sequences in the sample also encode this CDR3.

The chain links TRBV5-1 to TRBJ1-3, with unresolved D. The source is a man in his late teens or twenties in good health. Some clones in this sample may be carry-over from other donors' samples. Sample: naive CD4+ T cells from PBMCs. Sample subset: CD45RA+ positively selected. The DNA for the CDR3 is TGCGCCAGCAGCCCAGACCCTTCTGGAAACACCATATATTTT. Translation: CASSPDPSGNTIYF.